The 4 T cell receptor beta chains below were found in one sample sequenced in a study of T cell responses to AZD1222 COVID-19 vaccine (dated by TCRdb to the early 2020s). The sample's time point label is to be understood as: baseline before first vaccination. Library preparation was by the immunoSEQ multiplex PCR assay. TCRdb re-hosts the immuneACCESS table, in-frame sequences only. Its copies lack some clones; in the studies checked, an unresolved V gene accounts for under half of them, and the cause for the rest is not known. The sample contains about 140,000 clones, about 90% of them found a single time. 1.9% of the sample comes from the top ten. The input for sequencing was peripheral blood, taken on day 0 of AZD1222 vaccination. Receptors were obtained from an adult in good health.

The chain combines TRBV28 with TRBJ1-6; D is uncertain. Per germline, CDR1 MDHEN and CDR2 SYDVKM. The CDR3 extends over 15 amino acids. Between the trimmed V and J ends, which lost 2 bases and 10 bases, there was a span of 15 bases. The CDR3 coding sequence is TGTGCCAGCAGTTTAAAGGATGCAGGAACCTCACCCCTCCACTTT. It specifies CASSLKDAGTSPLHF.

The chain is built from TRBV3-1 (or the pseudogene TRBV3-2) and TRBJ2-5; TRBD2 aligns across 7 bases. This CDR3 is built from 17 residues. The J segment lost 1 base and the V segment lost 4 bases, leaving 12 bases of the junction unmatched. Germline V CDR1 and CDR2: LGHDT, YNNKEL (reference sequence). CDR3 DNA sequence: TGTGCCAGCAGCCTACCAAAGGGCGGGAGAATCCAAGAGACCCAGTACTTC. This gives the protein CASSLPKGGRIQETQYF.

The gene calls are TRBV2 and TRBJ1-1; D is ambiguous. Germline loops: CDR1 SNHLY, CDR2 FYNNEI. This CDR3 has 15 residues. The ends were cut back, 0 bases at V and 0 bases at J, with 8 bases in the middle. The CDR3 protein is CASSEAPRLNTEAFF. The CDR3 coding sequence is TGTGCCAGCAGTGAAGCCCCACGGCTGAACACTGAAGCTTTCTTT.

The gene calls are TRBV27 and TRBJ1-1; TRBD1 might be the D (5 bases). Germline-derived CDR1 and CDR2 are MNHEY and SMNVEV (reference sequence). The CDR3 contains 13 residues. Trimming took 5 bases from V and 6 from J, leaving 13 bases between them. The CDR3 sequence: CASSLGGTAEAFF. The CDR3 bases are TGTGCCAGCAGTCTCGGGGGAACGGCTGAAGCTTTCTTT.